Each of the 30 T cell receptor beta chains below was sequenced from the same sample in a study of T cell repertoires in cytomegalovirus infection. For these receptors, no antigen is known. TCRdb used MiXCR to reprocess the reads, holding one entry per CDR3 protein. The table records around 300,000 distinct CDR3 sequences, more than 20% of them present only once. The sample consisted of cultured PBMCs, taken from culture after CMV antigen stimulation. Source of these receptors: a human donor in good health (CMV status not recorded). Some clones in this sample may be carry-over from other donors' samples.

This clonotype was seen at least ten times. This rearrangement joins TRBV7-2 to TRBJ2-7; weak D call: TRBD2 (6 bases). The CDR3 covers 18 residues. Germline CDR1 and CDR2: SGHTA and FQGNSA. V shed 2 bases and J shed 0 bases, with 20 bases lying between them. CDR3 coding DNA: TGTGCCAGCAGCTTAATTATGGGGGGTAGCCTAAGCTCCTACGAGCAGTACTTC. It translates to CASSLIMGGSLSSYEQYF.

This clonotype was seen a few times. J is TRBJ2-3 and V is TRBV19; D is undetermined. Looked up from germline, CDR1 is LNHDA and CDR2 is SQIVND (reference sequence). V lost 5 bases and J lost 0, with 15 bases in between. This CDR3 is 16 amino acids long. CDR3 sequence (DNA): TGTGCCAGTAGTCAACAAACGCACAAGAGCACAGATACGCAGTATTTT. It specifies CASSQQTHKSTDTQYF.

This clonotype was seen only a few times. The chain carries TRBV4-1 and TRBJ1-2; D is unresolved. Trimming pared 1 base from V and 5 bases from J, leaving 11 bases between. The germline V gene encodes CDR1 MGHRA and CDR2 YSYEKL. The CDR3 runs 14 residues. CDR3 in amino acids: CASSQVSRLYGYTF. DNA for the CDR3: TGCGCCAGCAGCCAAGTTTCCCGATTATATGGCTACACCTTC.

In its sample, this clonotype was seen many times. The chain joins TRBV7-2 to TRBJ2-3; 7 positions match TRBD2. The CDR3 extends over 14 amino acids. Germline V gene lookup returns CDR1 SGHTA and CDR2 FQGNSA. V lost 7 bases to trimming and J lost 0 bases; unmatched junction nucleotides: 4. The CDR3 is CASTGGSSTDTQYF. DNA of the CDR3: TGTGCCAGCACCGGGGGGTCTAGCACAGATACGCAGTATTTT.

The chain links TRBV7-2 to TRBJ1-1; D might be TRBD1 (6 bases). Trimming pared 6 bases from V and 0 bases from J, leaving 14 bases between. CDR1 and CDR2 from the germline V gene are SGHTA and FQGNSA. The CDR3 runs to 15 residues. The CDR3 region is CASSFSRGLNTEAFF. CDR3 bases: TGTGCCAGCAGTTTCTCCAGGGGACTGAACACTGAAGCTTTCTTT.

This clonotype occurred many times. V gene TRBV27 combines with J gene TRBJ2-2, with a possible D match to TRBD1 (6 bases). The CDR3 covers 14 residues. Germline CDR1 is MNHEY and CDR2 is SMNVEV (reference sequence). V lost 5 bases, J lost 6 bases, and 13 bases lay in between. The DNA for the CDR3 is TGTGCCAGCAGTCCTAACAGGGACGCCGGGGAGCTGTTTTTT. This gives the protein CASSPNRDAGELFF.

This clonotype came up a few times. The chain is built from TRBV28 and TRBJ2-3, with 7 positions matching TRBD2. This CDR3 is 16 amino acids long. Germline V gives CDR1 MDHEN, CDR2 SYDVKM. V shed 7 bases and J 7 bases; nucleotides not matched to a gene: 17. In DNA form, the CDR3 reads TGTGCCAGCACCCCCCCGGAGGGGCGGGAGAGAAATACGCAGTATTTT. Translating gives CASTPPEGRERNTQYF.

This clonotype was counted between two and nine times. This sequence joins TRBV5-6 and TRBJ2-7; maybe TRBD2 (6 bases). Trimming took 2 bases from V and 3 from J, leaving 15 bases between them. The CDR3 has 15 amino acids. Germline loops: CDR1 SGHDT, CDR2 YYEEEE. As DNA, the CDR3 is TGTGCCAGCAGCTTCACCGGGAGATATAACTACGAGCAGTACTTC. It specifies CASSFTGRYNYEQYF.

This chain uses TRBV12-3 or TRBV12-4 with TRBJ1-1; D gene uncertain. V lost 9 bases and J lost 1, with 12 bases in between. This CDR3 comprises 13 residues. CDR3 nucleotides: TGTGCCAGTTATAAAGTGACGAACACTGAAGCTTTCTTT. Translating it yields CASYKVTNTEAFF.

In its sample, this clonotype was seen many times. This chain joins TRBV28 and TRBJ1-1; D might be TRBD1 (5 bases). V was shortened by 5 bases and J by 1 base, with 14 bases between the two germline ends. This CDR3 has 15 residues. Looked up from germline, CDR1 is MDHEN and CDR2 is SYDVKM. CDR3 DNA sequence: TGTGCCAGCAGTCCACGGGACGGCTGGAACACTGAAGCTTTCTTT. Its protein is CASSPRDGWNTEAFF. Full variable domain (outside the CDR3, taken from reference TRBV28 and TRBJ1-1): DVKVTQSSRYLVKRTGEKVFLECVQDMDHENMFWYRQDPGLGLRLIYFSYDVKMKEKGDIPEGYSVSREKKERFSLILESASTNQTSMYLCASSPRDGWNTEAFFGQGTRLTVV.

This clonotype has only a few counts. The rearrangement uses TRBV11-1 and TRBJ1-1, with D perhaps matching TRBD1 (5 bases). This CDR3 has 12 residues. In germline, CDR1 is SGHAT, CDR2 FQDESV (reference sequence). Trimming cost V 6 bases and J 4 bases, with 9 bases left between them. The CDR3 bases are TGTGCCAGCAGGGGAAGGGGCACTGAAGCTTTCTTT. Its protein product is CASRGRGTEAFF. The whole variable domain, remainder taken from reference TRBV11-1 and TRBJ1-1, is EAEVAQSPRYKITEKSQAVAFWCDPISGHATLYWYRQILGQGPELLVQFQDESVVDDSQLPKDRFSAERLKGVDSTLKIQPAELGDSAMYLCASRGRGTEAFFGQGTRLTVV.

CDR3 bases: TGTGCCAGCAGCCCCCGGCAGGGTGGGTCCTACAATGAGCAGTTCTTC. This sequence encodes CASSPRQGGSYNEQFF. The chain carries TRBV7-9 and TRBJ2-1; D might be TRBD1 (5 bases). The CDR3 is 16 amino acids. V was trimmed by 5 bases and J by 1 base, leaving 15 bases between them. Germline CDR1 reads SEHNR; CDR2 reads FQNEAQ (reference sequence).

The gene calls are TRBV12-3 or TRBV12-4 and TRBJ2-1; 7 nucleotides agree with TRBD2. The CDR3 loop spans 15 amino acids. Trimming removed 4 bases from V and 10 bases from J; junction bases left unmatched: 13. For the CDR3, the DNA is TGTGCCAGCAGTTGGGGCAGATTAGGGCGGGAGGAGCAGTTCTTC. Encoded protein: CASSWGRLGREEQFF.

This clonotype has just a few counts. The chain employs TRBV20-1 and TRBJ1-5; 7 bases match TRBD1. Per the germline V gene, CDR1 is DFQATT and CDR2 is SNEGSKA (reference sequence). V shed 7 bases and J 0 bases; nucleotides not matched to a gene: 9. The CDR3 has 15 residues. The CDR3 bases are TGCAGTGTGAACCAGGGGGTAAATAGCAATCAGCCCCAGCATTTT. Its translation is CSVNQGVNSNQPQHF.

This clonotype was recorded a few times. V gene TRBV6-1 combines with J gene TRBJ1-4, with 9 bases aligning to TRBD1. CDR3 length: 16 amino acids. The trim removed 2 bases at V and 8 bases at J, leaving 9 bases unmatched. The germline V gene has CDR1 MNHNS and CDR2 SASEGT. The CDR3, as DNA: TGTGCCAGCAGTGAAATAAAGGGACAGGGTAACGAAAAACTGTTTTTT. Its protein product is CASSEIKGQGNEKLFF.

This clonotype was recorded at least ten times. This chain connects TRBV7-2 to TRBJ1-3, with TRBD1 as a possible D gene (6 bases). This CDR3 has 16 amino acids. Germline CDR1 reads SGHTA; CDR2 reads FQGNSA. Trimming pared 5 bases from V and 1 base from J, leaving 15 bases between. CDR3 nucleotide sequence: TGTGCCAGCAGCCCAATAGGGGGTAGATCTGGAAACACCATATATTTT. This translates into CASSPIGGRSGNTIYF.

This clonotype was counted between two and nine times. The chain joins TRBV4-1 to TRBJ2-1; 7 bases line up with TRBD2. From germline, CDR1 is MGHRA and CDR2 YSYEKL. The CDR3 is 15 residues long. The V gene end was trimmed by 0 bases and the J gene end by 9 bases; junction bases not matched to a gene: 8. Written as DNA, the CDR3 is TGCGCCAGCAGCCAAGAATGGGAGGGCAGAGGTGAGCAGTTCTTC. Translating it yields CASSQEWEGRGEQFF.

This clonotype was observed a single time. The chain joins TRBV6-5 to TRBJ1-1, with D perhaps matching TRBD1 (6 bases). CDR1 is MNHEY and CDR2 is SVGAGI in the germline V gene. This CDR3 is built from 13 residues. Trimming shortened V by 5 bases and J by 4 bases, and 11 bases separated the two germline ends. The CDR3 DNA sequence: TGTGCCAGCAGTATCCTACAGGGCACTGAAGCTTTCTTT. Translation: CASSILQGTEAFF.

The rearrangement uses TRBV5-6 and TRBJ2-5; D might be TRBD2 (6 bases). Trimming cost V 3 bases and J 5 bases, with 23 bases left between them. The CDR3 is made up of 17 amino acids. The germline V gene has CDR1 SGHDT and CDR2 YYEEEE. The chain's CDR3 is CASSSRDGLIRGETQYF. CDR3 in DNA: TGTGCCAGCAGCTCCCGGGACGGCCTTATACGGGGGGAGACCCAGTACTTC.

The CDR3 coding sequence is TGTGCCAGCAGTTACTCATCGGTCGGACAGAACACTGAAGCTTTCTTT. Translating gives CASSYSSVGQNTEAFF. The rearrangement uses TRBV6-5 and TRBJ1-1; possible D gene TRBD1, 5 bases. Germline V gene data show CDR1 as MNHEY and CDR2 as SVGAGI. The CDR3 contains 16 residues. Trimming took 0 bases from V and 1 from J, leaving 12 bases between them.

This clonotype has at least ten counts. This sequence joins TRBV7-8 and TRBJ1-2, with a tentative D call TRBD1 (6 bases). CDR3 size: 14 residues. The germline gives CDR1 SGHVS, CDR2 FQNEAQ. V lost 4 bases and J 0 bases, leaving 9 bases between the germline ends. The CDR3 DNA follows: TGTGCCAGCAGCTCGGACAGTCCTAACTATGGCTACACCTTC. Translating gives CASSSDSPNYGYTF.

This clonotype showed up many times. DNA for the CDR3: TGTGCCAGCAGCTTAGGGAGAAATCCCGAGCAGTACTTC. Translated: CASSLGRNPEQYF. The V call is TRBV7-2, the J call TRBJ2-7; no definite D call. The germline CDR1 and CDR2 sequences are SGHTA and FQGNSA. V shed 1 base and J shed 6 bases, with 10 bases lying between them. This CDR3 is built from 13 residues.

This CDR3 reads CATSDPGLAGGDTQYF. In nucleotides, the CDR3 is TGTGCCACCAGTGATCCGGGACTAGCGGGAGGAGATACGCAGTATTTT. The chain carries TRBV24-1 and TRBJ2-3, with 15 bases matching TRBD2. Trimming cost V 3 bases and J 5 bases; bases outside gene matches: 2. Germline lookup yields CDR1 KGHDR and CDR2 SFDVKD. The CDR3 runs 16 residues.

The chain is built from TRBV11-2 and TRBJ2-1; perhaps TRBD2 as D (6 bases). The ends were cut back, 5 bases at V and 6 bases at J, with 20 bases in the middle. There are 16 residues in the CDR3. The germline gives CDR1 SGHAT, CDR2 FQNNGV. CDR3 residues: CASSRLTVGDSNEQFF. For the CDR3, the DNA is TGTGCCAGCAGCCGGTTAACCGTGGGGGACTCCAATGAGCAGTTCTTC. Looking up the rest from reference TRBV11-2 and TRBJ2-1 gives the full variable domain: EAGVAQSPRYKIIEKRQSVAFWCNPISGHATLYWYQQILGQGPKLLIQFQNNGVVDDSQLPKDRFSAERLKGVDSTLKIQPAKLEDSAVYLCASSRLTVGDSNEQFFGPGTRLTVL.

CDR3 nucleotides: TGTGCCAGCTCGGTCCCCCTTCAAGAGACCCAGTACTTC. It is translated as CASSVPLQETQYF. The chain has TRBV7-9 and TRBJ2-5; D not resolved. V shed 8 bases and J shed 2 bases, with 12 bases lying between them. Germline-derived CDR1 and CDR2 are SEHNR and FQNEAQ (reference sequence). This CDR3 is built from 13 residues.

In this sample, this clonotype turned up many times. This rearrangement joins TRBV7-9 to TRBJ1-6; no reliable D call. Deletions cut 2 bases from V and 8 bases from J, with 7 bases between. The CDR3 sequence is 13 residues long. The germline gives CDR1 SEHNR, CDR2 FQNEAQ (reference sequence). The CDR3 sequence: CASSLSPDSPLHF. DNA of the CDR3: TGTGCCAGCAGCTTATCCCCGGATTCACCCCTCCACTTT.

The V call is TRBV6-5, the J call TRBJ2-1, with 9 bases that match TRBD2. This CDR3 has 20 residues. V dropped 2 bases and J dropped 0; count of bases not matched to a gene: 14. CDR1 is MNHEY, CDR2 SVGAGI, per germline. CDR3 amino acids: CASSYRGGRGRSSSYNEQFF. The CDR3 DNA sequence: TGTGCCAGCAGTTACCGGGGCGGGAGGGGCCGTTCCAGCTCCTACAATGAGCAGTTCTTC.

The chain joins TRBV28 to TRBJ2-3; D gene uncertain. This CDR3 contains 12 residues. The germline V gene encodes CDR1 MDHEN and CDR2 SYDVKM. Trimming removed 6 bases at V and 0 bases at J, with 4 bases between. CDR3 protein: CASRVSTDTQYF. The CDR3 DNA follows: TGTGCCAGCAGGGTCAGCACAGATACGCAGTATTTT.

The chain employs TRBV20-1 and TRBJ2-1; TRBD2 matches 11 bases. Trimming cost V 3 bases and J 9 bases; bases outside gene matches: 10. Germline V gene sequence: CDR1 DFQATT, CDR2 SNEGSKA (reference sequence). This CDR3 has 15 residues. CDR3 amino acids: CSASDQLAGEPEQFF. DNA of the CDR3: TGCAGTGCTAGCGACCAACTAGCGGGAGAACCTGAGCAGTTCTTC.

This clonotype turned up a few times. This CDR3 reads CAISNFGNNTDTQYF. The CDR3 DNA is TGTGCCATCAGTAATTTCGGGAACAACACAGATACGCAGTATTTT. V and J are TRBV10-3 and TRBJ2-3; weak D call: TRBD2 (5 bases). Germline-derived CDR1 and CDR2 are ENHRY and SYGVKD. The CDR3 is 15 residues long. V was pared by 5 bases and J by 2 bases, with 14 bases between.